This note documents a single T cell receptor beta chain sequence. This clone was counted at least ten times. Its antigen has not been determined. No qualities accompany the bases; no much larger clone lies one base away. The CDR3 runs 18 amino acids, cysteine and phenylalanine included. The DNA shown is the 54-base CDR3, in frame from base 1. V trim: 5 bases; J trim: 2 bases; unmatched bases: 7. Looking up the germline V gene yields CDR1 SGHNT and CDR2 YENEEA. This sample stems from a study of sequential checkpoint blockade in melanoma (dated by TCRdb to between 2019 and 2020). In terms of the full investigation: Patients were randomized 1:1 to first-line nivolumab followed by ipilimumab (arm A) or ipilimumab followed by nivolumab (arm B). About 81% of the matched pre- and post-treatment tumor biopsy pairs came from the same lesion. TCRbeta immunosequencing was performed on DNA from fewer than 95 pretreatment melanoma tumor samples. For twenty-two patients, matched tumor biopsies were taken both before treatment and at week 13, after single-agent nivolumab (arm A) or ipilimumab (arm B). Both trial sequences were followed by maintenance nivolumab. Study-wide findings and limitations: The response-prediction model combining TCR metrics and mutation burden needs validation in larger, independent patient cohorts. Small sample sizes and reduced statistical power limited the within-arm analyses of tumor T-cell fraction. Tumor T-cell fraction and clonality were found to correlate with PD-L1 staining and CD8+ T-cell counts but not with mutational load. Among patients in the nivolumab-first arm (arm A), tumor TIL clonality before treatment was associated with response (P = .04). Achieving clinical benefit was about 30 times more likely for patients whose tumor T-cell fraction and clonality increased by week 13.

In the paper's terms, the treatment or condition label means: randomized to nivolumab then ipilimumab (arm A) or the reverse (arm B). Prior DNA-damaging chemotherapy had not been received by any trial patient. Samples were obtained from patients with melanoma enrolled in CheckMate 064, a randomized, open-label phase II trial of sequential checkpoint blockade. Genomic DNA from formalin-fixed paraffin-embedded (FFPE) tissue samples served as the input for tumor TCR sequencing. TCRbeta CDR3 regions were immunosequenced from genomic DNA with the immunoSEQ Assay. Prior to high-throughput sequencing, genomic DNA was amplified by bias-controlled multiplex PCR. Turning to the authors' computational methods: To quantify the absolute abundance of each unique TCRbeta CDR3 region, the sequences were collapsed and filtered. Clonality, defined as 1 minus Pielou's evenness, was calculated using productive rearrangements only. Tumor T-cell fraction was calculated by normalizing TCRbeta template counts to usable DNA, which was estimated from several housekeeping genes. A previously published method was used to identify clones whose frequencies were significantly greater in on-treatment samples than in baseline samples. The source is immuneACCESS, and TCRdb retained only in-frame sequences with V and J called. Part of the clones is not carried over; for the studies checked, unresolved V genes explain less than half of this, and the remainder is unexplained. V and J calls and clone size are given by that table; D and trimming were obtained from the DNA. Within this sample are about 9,600 clones, with 24% of them counted one time only. The top ten clonotypes cover 17% of the sample.

Sequenced material: tumor tissue (inferred from file names), taken from a patient given nivolumab and ipilimumab in sequence. The V and J genes are TRBV11-3 and TRBJ2-6; the central 12 bases match TRBD2. This receptor was identified in a human donor with melanoma. At the DNA level, the sequence is TGTGCCAGCAGCCCAAAAAGACTAGCGGGAGCTGGGGCCAACGTCCTGACTTTC. Translated, it reads CASSPKRLAGAGANVLTF.